What follows is one T cell receptor (beta chain) and its context. This CDR3 is built from 15 residues. Germline V gene lookup returns CDR1 LNHDA and CDR2 SQIVND (reference sequence). V dropped 2 bases and J dropped 8 bases, with 18 bases sitting between them. In the authors' methods: Amplifying reference gene primers gave estimates of nucleated cell counts. Measured with immunoSEQ multiplex PCR; TCRdb has only the in-frame clones, and not every one. That table gives V, J and clone size, and the DNA gave D and trimming. The sample carries 150,000 to 200,000 clones, approximately 86% recorded once. This sample was included in a study of blood T cell repertoires in COVID-19. Looking at the study overall: T cells, B-cell-depleted T cells, or PBMCs provided the cDNA or gDNA that served as material.

The sequencing sample was made of peripheral blood. The clonotype was recovered from a woman of 80 years or more with COVID-19, enrolled during active disease. The genes are TRBV19 and TRBJ1-1; TRBD1 might be the D (6 bases). The CDR3 region has the DNA TGTGCCAGTAGTATAATTCCCAGGAGAGGGGGAGAAGCTTTCTTT. Its translation: CASSIIPRRGGEAFF.